This T cell receptor beta chain was sequenced for a study of T cell responses to AZD1222 COVID-19 vaccine (dated by TCRdb to about 2021). For the wider study: AZD1222 recipients with second doses at about 4 weeks or about 12 weeks were pooled, because spike-specific TCR depth and breadth did not differ between schedules. TCR sequencing was performed for 230 to 250 trial participants, of whom some 200 were given two doses of AZD1222 and approximately 25 were given two doses of MenACWY control vaccine. Trial participants were enrolled into age subgroups of 18-55, 56-69 and 70-plus years, which contained about 150, 28 and 57 TCR-sequenced participants, respectively. General study outcomes and caveats: Reportedly, close to half of the unique spike-specific TCRs recognized epitopes lying outside the regions that are mutated in the B.1.351 and B.1.1.7 variants. Only 5 to 7 AZD1222 recipients were SARS-CoV-2 seropositive at baseline, limiting conclusions about previously exposed vaccinees. The 56-69-year group was small, and its depth increase did not reach significance, likely because of low power. A significant rise in spike-specific TCR breadth and depth was observed after two AZD1222 doses relative to day 0 and relative to MenACWY recipients. Most participants were white British and females outnumbered males, and the authors suggested that clonal diversity may have been underestimated. Because no samples from the day 14 peak response were available, repertoires could be characterized only after the peak T cell response. CD4 TCRs associated with the vaccine covered the entire spike protein, and the dominant responses were in regions 160-218 and 743-854.

The CDR3 regions of human TCRbeta chains were subjected to immunosequencing. In the authors' own workflow: Repertoire TCRs were checked for matches against a reference library of SARS-CoV-2-specific TCRs that had been generated using the MIRA antigen-specificity platform. Breadth was defined as the fraction of unique TCRs that were SARS-CoV-2-associated, and depth was defined as the fraction of total T cells that were SARS-CoV-2-associated. Using the MIRA data, each spike-specific TCR was mapped to the spike region that the TCR reacts to and placed in a CD4 or CD8 class. Log10-transformed breadth and depth values were compared by one-way ANOVA with Sidak's multiple comparisons tests. Here the immuneACCESS table is served through TCRdb, limited to in-frame sequences with V and J called. Missing clones are a known gap in these copies; in checked studies unresolved V genes cover under half, and the rest lacks a known reason. That table is the source of V, J and clone size, and D and trimming were worked out from the DNA. The sample data list roughly 180,000 clones, and 75% to 95% of these were observed just once. The top ten clonotypes cover roughly 3.1% of the sample.

Spanning cysteine to phenylalanine, the CDR3 consists of 14 amino acids. CDR3 DNA only is kept here, 42 bases in frame from base 1. V loses 5 bases, J loses 0 bases, and the germline ends lie 11 bases apart. Looking up the germline V gene yields CDR1 LGHNA and CDR2 YSLEER. Concerning this clone itself: Its cognate antigen has yet to be identified. Base qualities are not provided; no much larger clone lies one nucleotide away.

The time point label, read with the paper, signifies: baseline before first vaccination. The vaccinee samples were drawn from two UK trials, COV001 and COV002, one of which was a single-blind randomized controlled phase 2/3 trial testing AZD1222 (ChAdOx1 nCoV-19) in healthy adults. Trial participant PBMC samples were collected at day 0 and day 28 after the second dose for TCRbeta chain sequencing. Recombination joined TRBV4-3 with TRBJ2-7; the D gene is perhaps TRBD1, on 5 matching bases. The sample was peripheral blood, taken on day 0 of AZD1222 vaccination. The receptor comes from an adult in good health. CDR3 protein: CASSRQGDSYEQYF. The DNA sequence is TGCGCCAGCAGCAGGCAGGGTGACTCCTACGAGCAGTACTTC.